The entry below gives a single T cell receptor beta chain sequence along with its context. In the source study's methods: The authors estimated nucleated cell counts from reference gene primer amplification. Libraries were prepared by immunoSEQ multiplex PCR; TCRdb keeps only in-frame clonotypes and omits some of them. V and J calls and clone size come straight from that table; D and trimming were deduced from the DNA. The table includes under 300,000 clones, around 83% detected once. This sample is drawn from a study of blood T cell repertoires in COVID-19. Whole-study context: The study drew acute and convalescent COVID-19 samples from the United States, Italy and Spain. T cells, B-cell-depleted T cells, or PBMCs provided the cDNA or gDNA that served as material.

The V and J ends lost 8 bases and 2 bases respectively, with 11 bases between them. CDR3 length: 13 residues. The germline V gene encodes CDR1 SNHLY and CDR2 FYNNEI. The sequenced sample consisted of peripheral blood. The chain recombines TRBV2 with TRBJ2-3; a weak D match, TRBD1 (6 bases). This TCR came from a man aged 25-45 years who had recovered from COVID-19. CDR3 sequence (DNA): TGTGCCAGCCTCCCAGGGGTCACAGATACGCAGTATTTT. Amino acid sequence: CASLPGVTDTQYF.